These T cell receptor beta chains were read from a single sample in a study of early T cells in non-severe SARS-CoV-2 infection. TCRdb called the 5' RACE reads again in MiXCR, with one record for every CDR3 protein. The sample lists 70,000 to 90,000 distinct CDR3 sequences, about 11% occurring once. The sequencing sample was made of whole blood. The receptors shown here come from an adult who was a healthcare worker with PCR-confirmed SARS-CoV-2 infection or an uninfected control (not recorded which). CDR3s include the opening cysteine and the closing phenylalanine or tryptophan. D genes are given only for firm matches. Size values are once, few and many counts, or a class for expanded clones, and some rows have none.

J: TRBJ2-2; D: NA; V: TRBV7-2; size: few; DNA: TGTGCCAGCAGCTTGCGTTCGAACACCGGGGAGCTGTTTTTT; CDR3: CASSLRSNTGELFF
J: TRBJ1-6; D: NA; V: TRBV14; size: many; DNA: TGTGCCAGCAGGTTAGGACGGGTTAATTCACCCCTCCACTTT; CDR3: CASRLGRVNSPLHF
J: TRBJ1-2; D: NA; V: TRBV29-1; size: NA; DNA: TGCAGCGTTGAAGGGGCAGGGACCTATGGCTACACCTTC; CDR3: CSVEGAGTYGYTF
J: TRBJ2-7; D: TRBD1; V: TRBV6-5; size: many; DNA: TGTGCCAGCAAAACAGGGGGGTCCTACGAGCAGTACTTC; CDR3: CASKTGGSYEQYF
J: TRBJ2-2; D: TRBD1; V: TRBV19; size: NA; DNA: TGTGCCAGTAGTTTTCCCCGCGACAGGGGATTCACCGGGGAGCTGTTTTTT; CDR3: CASSFPRDRGFTGELFF
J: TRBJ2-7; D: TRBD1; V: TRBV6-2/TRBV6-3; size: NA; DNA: TGTGCCAGCAGTTACGGGACAGCGTTCCTCGAGCAGTACTTC; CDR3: CASSYGTAFLEQYF
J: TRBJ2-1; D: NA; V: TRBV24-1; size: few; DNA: TGTGCCACCAGTGATTTGCACCTAGCCTCTGATTTCTTGGCCTACAATGAGCAGTTCTTC; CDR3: CATSDLHLASDFLAYNEQFF
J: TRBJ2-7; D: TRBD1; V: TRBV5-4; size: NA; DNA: TGTGCCAGCAGCTTGCCCCAGGGGGACGAGCAGTACTTC; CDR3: CASSLPQGDEQYF
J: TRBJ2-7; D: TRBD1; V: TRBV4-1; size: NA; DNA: TGCGCCAGCAGCGAACCCGAAGGGGGCAGCGAGCAGTACTTC; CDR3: CASSEPEGGSEQYF
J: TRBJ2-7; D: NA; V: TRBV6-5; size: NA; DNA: TGTGCCAGCAGACCCGGCGGTAGCTCCTACGAGCAGTACTTC; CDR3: CASRPGGSSYEQYF
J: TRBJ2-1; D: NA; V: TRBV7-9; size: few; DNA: TGTGCCAGCAGCTTGTCAGGTATGAAATACAATGAGCAGTTCTTC; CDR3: CASSLSGMKYNEQFF
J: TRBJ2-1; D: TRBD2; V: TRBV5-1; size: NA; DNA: TGCGCCAGCAGCTTGGGATCCGGACTAGCGGCCTACAATGAGCAGTTCTTC; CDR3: CASSLGSGLAAYNEQFF
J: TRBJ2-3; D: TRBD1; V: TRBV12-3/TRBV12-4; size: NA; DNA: TGTGCCAGCAGTTGGGACAGGGGGAGCACAGATACGCAGTATTTT; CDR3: CASSWDRGSTDTQYF
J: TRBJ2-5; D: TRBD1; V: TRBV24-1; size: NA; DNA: TGTGCCACCAGTGAAGGGACAGGCCAAGAGACCCAGTACTTC; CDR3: CATSEGTGQETQYF
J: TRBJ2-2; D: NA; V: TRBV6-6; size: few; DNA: TGTGCCAGCAGTTACGCTAACACCCTCACCGGGGAGCTGTTTTTT; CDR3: CASSYANTLTGELFF
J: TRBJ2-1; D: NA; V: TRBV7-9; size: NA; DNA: TGTGCCGCGATCAGGGGTGGGCCCTACAATGAGCAGTTCTTC; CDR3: CAAIRGGPYNEQFF
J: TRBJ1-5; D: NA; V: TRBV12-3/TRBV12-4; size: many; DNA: TGTGCCAGCACCAGGGACCGCCACCATGGCAATCAGCCCCAGCATTTT; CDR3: CASTRDRHHGNQPQHF
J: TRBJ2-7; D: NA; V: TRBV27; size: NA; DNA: TGTGCCAGCAGTTTACTCCGAGGGGGCGAGCAGTACTTC; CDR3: CASSLLRGGEQYF
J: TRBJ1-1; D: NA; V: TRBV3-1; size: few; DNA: TGTGCCAGCAGCCGCTACCCAGGGAGGGGAGGGACTGAAGCTTTCTTT; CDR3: CASSRYPGRGGTEAFF
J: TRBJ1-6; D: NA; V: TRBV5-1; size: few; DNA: TGCGCCAGCAGCTCAACCACAGGGTTCCATTCACCCCTCCATTTT; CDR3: CASSSTTGFHSPLHF
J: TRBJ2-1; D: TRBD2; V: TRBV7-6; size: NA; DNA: TGTGCCAGCAGCTTAGCGACTAGCGGGGGGGGTGAGCAGTTCTTC; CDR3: CASSLATSGGGEQFF
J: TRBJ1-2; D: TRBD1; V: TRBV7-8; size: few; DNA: TGTGCCAGCAGCCCCGGGACAGCGAGTTTCTATGGCTACACCTTC; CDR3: CASSPGTASFYGYTF
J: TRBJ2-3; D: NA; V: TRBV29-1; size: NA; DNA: TGCAGCGTCACCGTAGGACTTCCTGCAGATACGCAGTATTTT; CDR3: CSVTVGLPADTQYF
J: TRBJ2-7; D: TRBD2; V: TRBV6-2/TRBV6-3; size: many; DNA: TGTGCCAGCAGTCCTTGGACTAGCGGGGGGGCGCTACTCTACGAGCAGTACTTC; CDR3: CASSPWTSGGALLYEQYF
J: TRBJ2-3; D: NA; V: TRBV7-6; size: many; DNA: TGTGCCAGCAGCTTGTGGCGTGAAGATACGCAGTATTTT; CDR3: CASSLWREDTQYF
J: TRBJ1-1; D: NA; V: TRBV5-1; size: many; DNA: TGCGCCAGCAGCTTTTATACAGCGAACACTGAAGCTTTCTTT; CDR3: CASSFYTANTEAFF
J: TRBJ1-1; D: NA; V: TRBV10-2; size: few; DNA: TGCGCCAGCACCTTACAGGGCCTCTTTGGGACTGAAGCTTTCTTT; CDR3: CASTLQGLFGTEAFF